The next 21 T cell receptor beta chains were all read from a single sample in a study of T cells in Graves' hyperthyroidism and ophthalmopathy. Amplified regions were TCR beta CDR3 sequences from RNA transcripts. The HTBI primer set served for first-round RT-PCR of the TCR CDR3. One entry per CDR3 protein results from TCRdb running MiXCR on the multiplex PCR reads. The sample carries around 530,000 distinct CDR3 sequences, more than 15% recorded once. Sequenced: blood. The receptors here all came from a woman under 30 with Graves' ophthalmopathy.

This clonotype was observed at least ten times. This rearrangement joins TRBV5-1 to TRBJ1-1; TRBD1 is a possible D gene (5 bases). With 0 bases removed from V and 0 bases from J, the gap between germline ends came to 6 bases. Germline V gene data show CDR1 as SGHRS and CDR2 as YFSETQ. There are 14 residues in the CDR3. The CDR3 nucleotides read TGCGCCAGCAGCTTGGACAGGTTGAACACTGAAGCTTTCTTT. It yields the protein CASSLDRLNTEAFF.

In DNA form, the CDR3 reads TGTGCCAGCGGGACAGCTGAGACCTCCTACAATGAGCAGTTCTTC. Encoded protein: CASGTAETSYNEQFF. This chain uses TRBV19 with TRBJ2-1; the match to TRBD1 covers 7 bases. Germline CDR1 and CDR2: LNHDA and SQIVND (reference sequence). This CDR3 is built from 15 residues. Unmatched junction bases numbered 8, after V lost 9 bases and J lost 0 bases.

This clonotype was seen a handful of times. The genes are TRBV20-1 and TRBJ1-2; no clear D. This CDR3 is built from 12 residues. Trimming cost V 0 bases and J 7 bases, with 9 bases left between them. Per the germline V gene, CDR1 is DFQATT and CDR2 is SNEGSKA (reference sequence). CDR3 sequence: CSARDGEVGYTF. For the CDR3, the DNA is TGCAGTGCTAGAGATGGGGAGGTTGGCTACACCTTC.

This clonotype came up many times. V and J are TRBV2 and TRBJ2-1; D might be TRBD1 (5 bases). There are 13 residues in the CDR3. V lost 6 bases, J lost 4 bases, and 10 bases lay in between. Germline CDR1 SNHLY, CDR2 FYNNEI. The CDR3 nucleotides are TGTGCCAGCAGAGGGGAACCTTACAATGAGCAGTTCTTC. Translated, it gives CASRGEPYNEQFF.

This clonotype was seen more than once but under ten times. The chain links TRBV24-1 to TRBJ2-2; D uncertain. The germline V gene has CDR1 KGHDR and CDR2 SFDVKD. The CDR3 spans 13 residues. Trimming shortened V by 9 bases and J by 0 bases, and 7 bases separated the two germline ends. The CDR3 bases are TGTGCCACCCAGGTTCCGAACACCGGGGAGCTGTTTTTT. Amino acid sequence: CATQVPNTGELFF.

This clonotype has at least ten counts. The rearrangement joins TRBV6-1 to TRBJ2-1, with 7 nucleotides matching TRBD2. CDR3 size: 16 residues. The germline V gene encodes CDR1 MNHNS and CDR2 SASEGT. The ends lost 7 bases at V and 8 bases at J; junction bases unmatched: 17. This CDR3 is CASTTSGRAGVDEQFF. The DNA for the CDR3 is TGTGCCAGCACGACTTCGGGCAGGGCGGGAGTTGATGAGCAGTTCTTC.

This clonotype was observed many times. The rearrangement links TRBV18 to TRBJ2-3; D possibly uses TRBD1 or TRBD2 (5 bases each). The CDR3 is made up of 16 amino acids. Germline V CDR1 and CDR2: KGHSH, LQKENI. V shed 2 bases and J shed 2 bases, with 14 bases lying between them. In DNA form, the CDR3 reads TGTGCCAGCTCACCAACCGGGGCTACAAACACAGATACGCAGTATTTT. Translated: CASSPTGATNTDTQYF.

The chain uses TRBV4-3 and TRBJ1-1; 7 bases are a match to TRBD1. V shed 4 bases, J shed 5 bases, and the junction held 7 bases outside the gene matches. This CDR3 region has 14 residues. Germline V gives CDR1 LGHNA, CDR2 YSLEER. This CDR3 reads CASSPRRGPTEAFF. The CDR3 nucleotides read TGCGCCAGCAGCCCCCGAAGGGGGCCTACTGAAGCTTTCTTT.

The CDR3 coding sequence is TGTGCCAGCAGCTTGACCGACACCACAGATACGCAGTATTTT. This encodes CASSLTDTTDTQYF. The J gene is TRBJ2-3, the V gene TRBV13; no firm D call. The V gene lost 3 bases and the J gene lost 2 bases, with 9 bases spanning the gap. Germline-derived CDR1 and CDR2 are PRHDT and FYEKMQ (reference sequence). The CDR3 sequence is 14 residues long. Full variable domain (outside the CDR3, taken from reference TRBV13 and TRBJ2-3): AAGVIQSPRHLIKEKRETATLKCYPIPRHDTVYWYQQGPGQDPQFLISFYEKMQSDKGSIPDRFSAQQFSDYHSELNMSSLELGDSALYFCASSLTDTTDTQYFGPGTRLTVL.

This clonotype has just a few counts. This chain joins TRBV4-2 and TRBJ1-2, with 7 bases fitting TRBD1. The CDR3 is 14 residues long. The V gene end was trimmed by 4 bases and the J gene end by 8 bases; junction bases not matched to a gene: 10. From germline, CDR1 is LGHNA and CDR2 YNFKEQ. The CDR3 coding sequence is TGTGCCAGCAGCCCCGTGGACAGGTTCGAAGGCTACACCTTC. Translation gives CASSPVDRFEGYTF.

The chain has TRBV3-1 and TRBJ1-4, with D unclear. The CDR3 length is 17 residues. Looked up from germline, CDR1 is LGHDT and CDR2 is YNNKEL (reference sequence). V dropped 0 bases and J dropped 6 bases, with 17 bases sitting between them. The CDR3, as DNA: TGTGCCAGCAGCCAAGACCCGAGCCCCGGAGGTGATGAAAAACTGTTTTTT. This translates into CASSQDPSPGGDEKLFF.

This clonotype came up a few times. The chain uses TRBV7-8 and TRBJ2-7; weak D call: TRBD2 (6 bases). V gave up 4 bases and J gave up 2 bases, with 9 bases separating them. The CDR3 sequence is 13 residues long. Per the germline V gene, CDR1 is SGHVS and CDR2 is FQNEAQ. Here the CDR3 DNA reads TGTGCCAGCAGCTCGGGGGTGGCCTACGAGCAGTACTTC. It is translated as CASSSGVAYEQYF.

This clonotype was counted at least ten times. The DNA for the CDR3 is TGCAGCGTTGAAGAGCGAGTTTCTGAGCAGTTCTTC. It specifies CSVEERVSEQFF. This chain uses TRBV29-1 with TRBJ2-1; D remains ambiguous. The germline V gene encodes CDR1 SQVTM and CDR2 ANQGSEA. V dropped 0 bases and J dropped 9 bases, with 9 bases sitting between them. The CDR3 runs 12 residues.

The chain couples TRBV7-3 to TRBJ2-3, with 7 bases fitting TRBD2. Germline trimming cut 6 bases from V and 6 bases from J; bases unmatched to any gene: 15. Per germline, CDR1 SGHTA and CDR2 FQGTGA. This CDR3 is 16 amino acids long. DNA for the CDR3: TGTGCCAGCAGATCAAAGGGGACTAAAGGGTCGGATACGCAGTATTTT. Encoded protein: CASRSKGTKGSDTQYF.

This clonotype turned up a few times. The chain combines TRBV20-1 with TRBJ1-5; perhaps TRBD1 as D (5 bases). V was pared by 6 bases and J by 6 bases, with 24 bases between. Germline V gene data show CDR1 as DFQATT and CDR2 as SNEGSKA (reference sequence). The CDR3 runs to 16 residues. CDR3 DNA: TGCAGTGCCCCTCGGTGGGACGCCGGGGGAAGTCAGCCCCAGCATTTT. Translating it yields CSAPRWDAGGSQPQHF.

This clonotype was seen ten or more times. The chain joins TRBV7-2 to TRBJ2-5, with D perhaps matching TRBD2 (6 bases). CDR1 SGHTA and CDR2 FQGNSA come from the germline V gene. CDR3 size: 14 residues. V gave up 2 bases and J gave up 5 bases, with 12 bases separating them. The CDR3, as DNA: TGTGCCAGCAGCTTAATTTACGGGAGTGAGACCCAGTACTTC. It specifies CASSLIYGSETQYF.

This clonotype occurred many times. The chain recombines TRBV3-1 with TRBJ2-1; D call uncertain. The CDR3 totals 14 residues. Trimming pared 3 bases from V and 6 bases from J, leaving 12 bases between. Per germline, CDR1 LGHDT and CDR2 YNNKEL (reference sequence). The DNA for the CDR3 is TGTGCCAGCAGCCACCGAATAGTGGGCAATGAGCAGTTCTTC. This sequence encodes CASSHRIVGNEQFF.

The chain uses TRBV7-9 and TRBJ2-1, with D perhaps matching TRBD2 (6 bases). The ends were cut back, 4 bases at V and 8 bases at J, with 15 bases in the middle. The CDR3 loop spans 14 amino acids. The germline CDR1 and CDR2 sequences are SEHNR and FQNEAQ (reference sequence). The CDR3 region has the DNA TGTGCCAGCAGCTCCCGGGACTCTGGGGATGAGCAGTTCTTC. It encodes CASSSRDSGDEQFF.

This chain joins TRBV6-6 and TRBJ1-1, with D possibly matching TRBD1 (6 bases). The V end was cut by 0 bases, the J end by 4 bases, with 12 bases between. This CDR3 region has 15 residues. CDR1 MNHNY and CDR2 SVGAGI come from the germline V gene (reference sequence). CDR3 DNA: TGTGCCAGCAGTTACTCCGGACAGTTAAGCACTGAAGCTTTCTTT. Its translation is CASSYSGQLSTEAFF.

This clonotype was detected only a few times. This chain connects TRBV19 to TRBJ1-1, with unresolved D. With 7 bases removed from V and 7 bases from J, the gap between germline ends came to 10 bases. There are 11 residues in the CDR3. Looked up from germline, CDR1 is LNHDA and CDR2 is SQIVND (reference sequence). CDR3: CASTRNVEAFF. The CDR3 region has the DNA TGTGCCAGTACCAGGAACGTTGAAGCTTTCTTT.

A word on this clonotype: A much larger clone is a single base away; this may be a read error. This rearrangement joins TRBV19 to TRBJ2-3; D remains ambiguous. CDR3 size: 15 residues. Trimming left V 5 bases short and J 0 bases short, with 12 bases between. Germline assignment: CDR1 LNHDA and CDR2 SQIVND (reference sequence). The CDR3 sequence: CASSALAPSTDTQYF. Written as DNA, the CDR3 is TGTGCCAGTAGTGCGCTGGCGCCTAGCACAGATACGCAGTATTTT.